This T cell receptor beta chain was sequenced in a study of early stage breast cancer tumors. The table came from immunoSEQ multiplex PCR; TCRdb's copy has only in-frame clones and leaves some out. The repertoire has fewer than 70,000 clones, about 85% of them found once; the top ten carry roughly 4.7%. V gave up 6 bases and J gave up 4 bases, with 8 bases separating them. The CDR3 extends over 12 amino acids. Looked up from germline, CDR1 is MNHNS and CDR2 is SASEGT. Material for sequencing was blood. V gene TRBV6-1 combines with J gene TRBJ2-3; D is unresolved. This sequence originates from a person aged 40-50 years with breast cancer. This CDR3 is CASSEYSDTQYF. In DNA form, the CDR3 reads TGTGCCAGCAGCGAGTACTCAGATACGCAGTATTTT.